This T cell receptor beta chain was captured by sequencing in a study of shared T cell receptors in the human thymus. Germline lookup yields CDR1 SGHDT and CDR2 YYEEEE. V was pared by 4 bases and J by 2 bases, with 22 bases between. The CDR3 sequence is 17 residues long. TCRdb's copy holds only in-frame clones and misses some; the assay was immunoSEQ multiplex PCR. Of some 660,000 clones listed, approximately 89% are singletons. This clone was recorded once. The sample was also reused in another study, on human thymus T cells. This second report adds: The thymus was resected at corrective cardiac surgery. Among unrelated individuals, related research reported thymic repertoires that overlapped highly.

The genes are TRBV5-6 and TRBJ2-7, with a possible D match to TRBD2 (6 bases). This TCR was recovered from a boy less than two years old with a congenital heart defect. Sequencing was performed on thymocytes. The CDR3 sequence: CASSPNWGVLGAYEQYF. CDR3 sequence (DNA): TGTGCCAGCAGCCCTAACTGGGGGGTCCTCGGGGCCTACGAGCAGTACTTC.